Shown below are 26 T cell receptor beta chains from a single sample sequenced in a study of blood T cell repertoires in COVID-19. Produced via immunoSEQ multiplex PCR; TCRdb's table is partial and in-frame only. The data show 170,000 or so clones, 70% to 85% seen once. The sample comprised PBMCs or T cells enriched from blood (not recorded which). The receptors shown here come from a woman in her 50s who had recovered from COVID-19.

The V call is TRBV29-1, the J call TRBJ1-1, with 8 bases that match TRBD1. This CDR3 has 14 amino acids. The germline V gene encodes CDR1 SQVTM and CDR2 ANQGSEA. V lost 5 bases, J lost 0 bases, and 5 bases stayed unmatched. Here the CDR3 reads CSVRQGYMNTEAFF. The CDR3 DNA follows: TGCAGCGTTCGACAGGGGTACATGAACACTGAAGCTTTCTTT.

This clone was counted at least ten times. The chain is built from TRBV18 and TRBJ1-2; unclear D gene. The CDR3 spans 13 residues. CDR1 KGHSH and CDR2 LQKENI come from the germline V gene. V lost 3 bases and J 4 bases, leaving 9 bases between the germline ends. The CDR3 DNA follows: TGTGCCAGCTCACCTGAGGATAGCTATGGCTACACCTTC. It specifies CASSPEDSYGYTF.

The chain links TRBV7-8 to TRBJ2-1, with D tentatively TRBD2 (6 bases). Trimming took 1 base from V and 2 from J, leaving 12 bases between them. This CDR3 is 16 amino acids long. The V gene's germline CDR1 is SGHVS and CDR2 FQNEAQ. In nucleotides, the CDR3 is TGTGCCAGCAGCTTAGGTGGCGGGACGACCTACAATGAGCAGTTCTTC. Translating gives CASSLGGGTTYNEQFF.

The chain employs TRBV19 and TRBJ2-5; 7 bases line up with TRBD1. The CDR3 has 17 amino acids. Germline CDR1 LNHDA, CDR2 SQIVND (reference sequence). The V gene end was trimmed by 5 bases and the J gene end by 1 base; junction bases not matched to a gene: 13. The CDR3 loop reads CASSQADRTSLQETQYF. The CDR3 region has the DNA TGTGCCAGTAGTCAAGCGGACAGGACGAGCCTCCAAGAGACCCAGTACTTC.

This clone showed up just once. This chain uses TRBV5-6 with TRBJ2-1; 9 nucleotides align to TRBD1. The germline V gene has CDR1 SGHDT and CDR2 YYEEEE. V trimming: 4 bases; J trimming: 4 bases; junction bases outside the gene matches: 3. The CDR3 totals 14 residues. CDR3 nucleotides: TGTGCCAGCAGCCTAGGACAGGGGTACAATGAGCAGTTCTTC. Amino acids: CASSLGQGYNEQFF. Complete variable domain (other parts from reference TRBV5-6 and TRBJ2-1): DAGVTQSPTHLIKTRGQQVTLRCSPKSGHDTVSWYQQALGQGPQFIFQYYEEEERQRGNFPDRFSGHQFPNYSSELNVNALLLGDSALYLCASSLGQGYNEQFFGPGTRLTVL.

This clone is a singleton in its sample. The chain uses TRBV5-4 and TRBJ2-7; 8 nucleotides align to TRBD2. V dropped 3 bases and J dropped 5; count of bases not matched to a gene: 7. CDR3 length: 14 amino acids. Germline V gives CDR1 SGHNT, CDR2 YYREEE (reference sequence). The CDR3 protein is CASSSGLGRDEQYF. CDR3 sequence (DNA): TGTGCCAGCAGCTCGGGACTAGGGAGGGACGAGCAGTACTTC.

This clone has a count of ten or more. The V gene is TRBV7-9, the J gene TRBJ2-3; D possibly corresponds to TRBD1 (5 bases). V lost 1 base, J lost 0 bases, and 8 bases lay in between. CDR3 length: 15 residues. Germline V gene lookup returns CDR1 SEHNR and CDR2 FQNEAQ (reference sequence). Here the CDR3 DNA reads TGTGCCAGCAGCTTAGGCCAGGGTAGCACAGATACGCAGTATTTT. It codes for CASSLGQGSTDTQYF.

This chain connects TRBV4-1 to TRBJ2-1; 12 nucleotides line up with TRBD2. V shed 0 bases, J shed 9 bases, and the junction held 9 bases outside the gene matches. The CDR3 runs 17 residues. Germline V gives CDR1 MGHRA, CDR2 YSYEKL. The CDR3 protein is CASSQDRTSGRNSEQFF. CDR3 in DNA: TGCGCCAGCAGCCAAGATCGAACTAGCGGGAGGAACTCTGAGCAGTTCTTC.

This chain joins TRBV5-1 and TRBJ2-3; no definite D call. The V and J ends lost 6 bases and 3 bases respectively, with 17 bases between them. This CDR3 comprises 15 residues. CDR1 and CDR2 (germline): SGHRS, YFSETQ. The CDR3, as DNA: TGCGCCAGCACCCCCGGCCGGGTTAGGACAGATACGCAGTATTTT. Translated: CASTPGRVRTDTQYF.

This sequence joins TRBV15 and TRBJ2-2; maybe TRBD2 (6 bases). The CDR3 runs to 13 residues. V gave up 8 bases and J gave up 6 bases, with 13 bases separating them. Germline CDR1 LNHNV, CDR2 YYDKDF (reference sequence). The CDR3 DNA sequence: TGTGCCACCGGAGGGCCTGTCGCCGGGGAGCTGTTTTTT. As protein: CATGGPVAGELFF.

As to this clone: This same CDR3 is encoded by further DNA sequences in the sample. CDR3 protein: CASRQGSYEQYF. The CDR3 DNA sequence: TGTGCCAGCAGACAGGGCTCCTACGAGCAGTACTTC. The J gene is TRBJ2-7, the V gene TRBV28; possible D gene TRBD1, 6 bases. Trimming stripped 6 bases from V and 0 bases from J, with 6 bases between. CDR3 size: 12 residues. CDR1 and CDR2 from the germline V gene are MDHEN and SYDVKM.

The V and J genes are TRBV9 and TRBJ2-3; tentatively, D is TRBD2 (5 bases). Germline V gives CDR1 SGDLS, CDR2 YYNGEE. The V end was cut by 2 bases, the J end by 5 bases, with 12 bases between. The CDR3 runs 14 residues. In DNA form, the CDR3 reads TGTGCCAGCAGCGTGGCGGCTAGCTTAGATACGCAGTATTTT. Its translation: CASSVAASLDTQYF.

This chain uses TRBV9 with TRBJ2-1, with 16 bases matching TRBD2. There are 16 residues in the CDR3. Trimming at V came to 7 bases and at J to 4 bases, leaving 5 bases not matched to a gene. Germline V gene data show CDR1 as SGDLS and CDR2 as YYNGEE. CDR3 DNA sequence: TGTGCCAGCGGGACTAGCGGGAGGGCCGGGTACAATGAGCAGTTCTTC. Its translation: CASGTSGRAGYNEQFF.

The chain employs TRBV10-3 and TRBJ2-7; D may be TRBD2 (6 bases). Germline V lookup: CDR1 ENHRY, CDR2 SYGVKD. V was cut by 6 bases and J by 1 base, with 13 bases left in between. There are 14 residues in the CDR3. Written as DNA, the CDR3 is TGTGCCATCAGCCCAGGTGGGACTTCCTACGAGCAGTACTTC. This gives the protein CAISPGGTSYEQYF.

The V gene is TRBV11-2, the J gene TRBJ1-5, with 7 bases aligning to TRBD1. The CDR3 is 14 residues long. Germline CDR1 and CDR2: SGHAT and FQNNGV. Losses at the gene ends were 5 bases for V and 4 bases for J; bases not matched to a gene: 5. The CDR3 DNA sequence: TGTGCCAGCAGCGCAACACAGGGGAATCAGCCCCAGCATTTT. Translation gives CASSATQGNQPQHF.

This sequence joins TRBV10-3 and TRBJ1-4; a weak D match, TRBD1 (6 bases). Trimming took off 7 bases at V and 5 bases at J, with 14 bases between the two ends. CDR1 and CDR2 from the germline V gene are ENHRY and SYGVKD. The CDR3 loop spans 14 amino acids. The CDR3 is CAITTTGMNEKLFF. The CDR3 DNA reads TGTGCCATCACAACCACAGGGATGAATGAAAAACTGTTTTTT.

V is TRBV19 and J is TRBJ1-1, with D perhaps TRBD1 (5 bases). Trimming took off 8 bases at V and 0 bases at J, with 13 bases between the two ends. The CDR3 is 14 residues long. From germline, CDR1 is LNHDA and CDR2 SQIVND (reference sequence). CDR3 in DNA: TGTGCCAGTCACCGCAGGGAAGTGAACACTGAAGCTTTCTTT. Its protein product is CASHRREVNTEAFF.

The chain couples TRBV7-2 to TRBJ2-1; 8 bases align to TRBD2. The trim removed 1 base at V and 5 bases at J, leaving 13 bases unmatched. CDR1 and CDR2 from the germline V gene are SGHTA and FQGNSA. The CDR3 contains 18 residues. In DNA, the CDR3 is TGTGCCAGCAGCTTAGTTGGGGCCTGGGGACTAGGCGACAATGAGCAGTTCTTC. Encoded protein: CASSLVGAWGLGDNEQFF.

This sequence joins TRBV10-3 and TRBJ2-5; D remains ambiguous. CDR3 length: 13 residues. Trimming cost V 0 bases and J 4 bases, with 6 bases left between them. Germline V gives CDR1 ENHRY, CDR2 SYGVKD. The DNA of the CDR3 is TGTGCCATCAGTGAGTCGCGGTCAGAGACCCAGTACTTC. This sequence encodes CAISESRSETQYF.

In this sample, this clone turned up a few times. V usage is TRBV10-3 and J usage is TRBJ2-7; D may be TRBD2 (5 bases). The CDR3 is made up of 13 amino acids. Germline loops: CDR1 ENHRY, CDR2 SYGVKD. V was clipped by 5 bases and J by 2 bases, with 10 bases between them. This chain's CDR3 is CAISSLGAYEQYF. The DNA of the CDR3 is TGTGCCATCAGTTCCCTCGGGGCCTACGAGCAGTACTTC.

V gene TRBV6-5 combines with J gene TRBJ2-5; tentatively, D is TRBD1 (6 bases). Germline loops: CDR1 MNHEY, CDR2 SVGAGI. The CDR3 is 15 amino acids. V shed 5 bases and J shed 1 base, with 14 bases lying between them. The CDR3 bases are TGTGCCAGCAGTCGACGCACAGGGCCCCAAGAGACCCAGTACTTC. This sequence encodes CASSRRTGPQETQYF.

The rearrangement joins TRBV6-5 to TRBJ1-2; 7 bases are shared with TRBD1. CDR1 is MNHEY, CDR2 SVGAGI, per germline. This CDR3 has 15 amino acids. The V segment lost 6 bases and the J segment 4 bases; nucleotides outside the gene matches: 11. CDR3 amino acids: CASSLRQGVGYGYTF. In DNA form, the CDR3 reads TGTGCCAGCAGCCTCCGACAGGGAGTGGGCTATGGCTACACCTTC.

This sequence joins TRBV5-4 and TRBJ2-1; D remains unclear. The CDR3 spans 11 residues. The germline gives CDR1 SGHNT, CDR2 YYREEE (reference sequence). V shed 2 bases and J shed 9 bases, with 6 bases lying between them. CDR3 region: CASSFLLEQFF. Here the CDR3 DNA reads TGTGCCAGCAGCTTTCTACTTGAGCAGTTCTTC.

This chain connects TRBV11-3 to TRBJ2-7; a possible D gene is TRBD1 (6 bases). Germline-derived CDR1 and CDR2 are SGHNT and YENEEA. The CDR3 runs to 14 residues. V lost 4 bases and J lost 4, with 14 bases in between. In DNA form, the CDR3 reads TGTGCCAGCAGCTCTACAGGGATTCCGTACGAGCAGTACTTC. This codes for CASSSTGIPYEQYF.

The J gene is TRBJ2-3, the V gene TRBV2, with D possibly TRBD2 on 5 matching bases. The germline V gene encodes CDR1 SNHLY and CDR2 FYNNEI. The CDR3 is made up of 15 amino acids. The V and J ends lost 2 bases and 2 bases respectively, with 11 bases between them. In DNA form, the CDR3 reads TGTGCCAGCAGTGAAAAGACTACGGACACAGATACGCAGTATTTT. It is translated as CASSEKTTDTDTQYF.

V gene TRBV28 combines with J gene TRBJ1-6; possible D gene TRBD1, 6 bases. The germline V gene has CDR1 MDHEN and CDR2 SYDVKM. Trimming left V 4 bases short and J 16 bases short, with 14 bases between. CDR3 length: 12 amino acids. This CDR3 reads CASSSPATGLHF. The CDR3 DNA reads as TGTGCCAGCAGTTCCCCTGCTACAGGGCTCCACTTT.